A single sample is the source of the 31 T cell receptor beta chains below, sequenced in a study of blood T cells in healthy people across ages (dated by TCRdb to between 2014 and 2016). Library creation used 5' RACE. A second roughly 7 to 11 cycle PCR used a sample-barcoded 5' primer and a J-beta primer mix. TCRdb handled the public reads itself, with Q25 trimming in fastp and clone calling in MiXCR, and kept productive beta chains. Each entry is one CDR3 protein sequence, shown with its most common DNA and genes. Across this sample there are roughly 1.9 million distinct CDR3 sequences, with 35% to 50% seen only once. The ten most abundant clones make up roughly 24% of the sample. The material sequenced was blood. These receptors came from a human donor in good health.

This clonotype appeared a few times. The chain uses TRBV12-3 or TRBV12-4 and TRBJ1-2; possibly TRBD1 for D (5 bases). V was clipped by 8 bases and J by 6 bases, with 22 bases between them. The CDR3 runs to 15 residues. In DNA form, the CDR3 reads TGTGCCAGCCGGGCTGAGGGCAGGGAATTCCATGGCTACACCTTC. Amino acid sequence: CASRAEGREFHGYTF.

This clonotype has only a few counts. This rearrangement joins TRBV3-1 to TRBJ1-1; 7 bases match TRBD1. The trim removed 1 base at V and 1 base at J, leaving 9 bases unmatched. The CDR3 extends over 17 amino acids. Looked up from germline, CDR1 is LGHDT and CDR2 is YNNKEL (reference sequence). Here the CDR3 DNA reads TGTGCCAGCAGCCAAGCCTGGACAGGACTGACGAACACTGAAGCTTTCTTT. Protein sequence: CASSQAWTGLTNTEAFF.

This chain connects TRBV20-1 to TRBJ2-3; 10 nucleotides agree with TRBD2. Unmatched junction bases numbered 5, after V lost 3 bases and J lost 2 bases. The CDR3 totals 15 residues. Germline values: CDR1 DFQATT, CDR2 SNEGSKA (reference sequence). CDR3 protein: CSARSGGANTDTQYF. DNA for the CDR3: TGCAGTGCTAGGAGCGGGGGGGCCAACACAGATACGCAGTATTTT.

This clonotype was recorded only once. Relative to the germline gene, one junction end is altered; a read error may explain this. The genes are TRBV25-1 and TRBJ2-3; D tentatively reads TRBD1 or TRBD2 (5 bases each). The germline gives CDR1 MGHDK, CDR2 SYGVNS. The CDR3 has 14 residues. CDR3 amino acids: CASTPRLNTGTQYF. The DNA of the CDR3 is TGTGCCAGCACTCCCAGACTAAACACAGGTACGCAGTATTTT.

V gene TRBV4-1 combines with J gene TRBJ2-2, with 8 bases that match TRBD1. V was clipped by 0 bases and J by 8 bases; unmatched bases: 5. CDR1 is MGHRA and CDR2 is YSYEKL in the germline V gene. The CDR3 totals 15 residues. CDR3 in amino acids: CASSQDGQGIGELFF. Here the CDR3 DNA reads TGCGCCAGCAGCCAAGATGGACAGGGAATAGGGGAGCTGTTTTTT.

The CDR3 is CASSQGTGIGTGELFF. CDR3 in DNA: TGTGCCAGCAGCCAAGGGACAGGGATAGGCACCGGGGAGCTGTTTTTT. The V call is TRBV7-3, the J call TRBJ2-2, with 9 bases matching TRBD1. Trimming removed 5 bases from V and 4 bases from J; junction bases left unmatched: 8. Germline CDR1 and CDR2: SGHTA and FQGTGA. The CDR3 is 16 residues long.

The CDR3 spells CASSSGLSKNIQYF. The CDR3 DNA reads TGTGCCAGCAGCTCGGGGTTGTCCAAAAACATTCAGTACTTC. The chain employs TRBV7-9 and TRBJ2-4; D might be TRBD2 (5 bases). V lost 4 bases to trimming and J lost 2 bases, with 9 bases between them. The CDR3 sequence is 14 residues long. Germline CDR1 SEHNR, CDR2 FQNEAQ (reference sequence).

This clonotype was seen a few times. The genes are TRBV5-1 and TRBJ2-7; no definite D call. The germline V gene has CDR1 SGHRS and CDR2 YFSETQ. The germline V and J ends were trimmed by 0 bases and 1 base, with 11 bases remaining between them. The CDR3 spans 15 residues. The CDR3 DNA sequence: TGCGCCAGCAGCTTGGCCGCGTTAGGGTCCTACGAGCAGTACTTC. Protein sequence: CASSLAALGSYEQYF.

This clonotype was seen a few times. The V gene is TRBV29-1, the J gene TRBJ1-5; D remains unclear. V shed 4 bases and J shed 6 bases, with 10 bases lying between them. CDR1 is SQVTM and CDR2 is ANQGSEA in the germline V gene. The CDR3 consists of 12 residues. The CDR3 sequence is CSVGNFGQPQHF. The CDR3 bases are TGCAGCGTTGGAAACTTTGGTCAGCCCCAGCATTTT.

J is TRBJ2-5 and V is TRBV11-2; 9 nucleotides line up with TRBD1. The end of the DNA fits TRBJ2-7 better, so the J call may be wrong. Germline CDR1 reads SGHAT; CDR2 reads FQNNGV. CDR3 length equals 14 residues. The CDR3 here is CASSSGTGNHEQYF. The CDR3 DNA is TGTGCCAGCAGCTCCGGGACAGGGAACCACGAGCAGTACTTC.

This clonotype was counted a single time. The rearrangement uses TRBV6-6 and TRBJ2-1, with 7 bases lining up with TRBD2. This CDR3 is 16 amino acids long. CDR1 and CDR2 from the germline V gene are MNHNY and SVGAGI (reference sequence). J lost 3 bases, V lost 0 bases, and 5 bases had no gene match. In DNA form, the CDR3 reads TGTGCCAGCAGTTACTCGGAAGCGGGGAACTACAATGAGCAGTTCTTC. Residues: CASSYSEAGNYNEQFF.

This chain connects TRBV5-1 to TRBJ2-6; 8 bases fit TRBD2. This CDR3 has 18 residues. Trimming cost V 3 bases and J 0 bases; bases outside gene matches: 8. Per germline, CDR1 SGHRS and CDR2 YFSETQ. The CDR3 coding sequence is TGCGCCAGCAGCTGGGGCGGGGGGCCCAACTCTGGGGCCAACGTCCTGACTTTC. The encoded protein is CASSWGGGPNSGANVLTF.

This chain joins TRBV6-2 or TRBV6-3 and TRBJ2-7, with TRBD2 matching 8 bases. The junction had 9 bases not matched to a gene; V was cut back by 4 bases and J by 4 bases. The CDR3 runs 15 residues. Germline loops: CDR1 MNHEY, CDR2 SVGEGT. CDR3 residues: CASSSSGLAPYEQYF. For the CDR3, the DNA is TGTGCCAGCAGTTCGTCCGGACTAGCACCTTACGAGCAGTACTTC.

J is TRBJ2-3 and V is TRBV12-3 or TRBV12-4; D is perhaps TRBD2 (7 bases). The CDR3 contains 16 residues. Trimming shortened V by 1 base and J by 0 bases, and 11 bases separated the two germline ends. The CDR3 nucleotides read TGTGCCAGCAGTTTAGGGGCGGGGGCTAGCACAGATACGCAGTATTTT. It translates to CASSLGAGASTDTQYF.

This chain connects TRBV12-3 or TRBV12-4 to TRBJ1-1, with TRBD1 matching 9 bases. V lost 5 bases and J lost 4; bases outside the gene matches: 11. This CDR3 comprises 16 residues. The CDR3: CASSPPQGQGSTEAFF. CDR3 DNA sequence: TGTGCCAGCAGTCCCCCCCAGGGACAGGGATCCACTGAAGCTTTCTTT.

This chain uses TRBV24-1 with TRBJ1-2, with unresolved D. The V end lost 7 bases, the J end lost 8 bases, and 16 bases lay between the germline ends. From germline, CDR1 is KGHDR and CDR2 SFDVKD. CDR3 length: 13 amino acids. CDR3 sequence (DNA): TGTGCCACCAGATCGGCTGGTTGGTCAGGCTACACCTTC. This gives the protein CATRSAGWSGYTF.

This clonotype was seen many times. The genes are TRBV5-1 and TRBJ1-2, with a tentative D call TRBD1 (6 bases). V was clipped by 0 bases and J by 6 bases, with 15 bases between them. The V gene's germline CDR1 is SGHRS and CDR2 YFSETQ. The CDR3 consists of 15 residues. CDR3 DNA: TGCGCCAGCAGCTTGGCCGGCGTCGGGGGCGATGGCTACACCTTC. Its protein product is CASSLAGVGGDGYTF.

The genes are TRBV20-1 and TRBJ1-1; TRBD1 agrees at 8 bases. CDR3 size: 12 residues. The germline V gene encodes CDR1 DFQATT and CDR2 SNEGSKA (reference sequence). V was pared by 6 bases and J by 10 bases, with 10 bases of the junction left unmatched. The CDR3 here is CSAPCRGLIAFF. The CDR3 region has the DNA TGCAGTGCGCCGTGCAGGGGGCTGATAGCTTTCTTT.

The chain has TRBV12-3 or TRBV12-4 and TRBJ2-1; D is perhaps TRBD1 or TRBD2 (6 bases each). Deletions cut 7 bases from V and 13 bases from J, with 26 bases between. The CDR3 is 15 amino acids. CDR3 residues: CASTIGGTQAGRQFF. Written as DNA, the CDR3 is TGTGCCAGCACTATAGGGGGTACCCAGGCGGGACGCCAGTTCTTC.

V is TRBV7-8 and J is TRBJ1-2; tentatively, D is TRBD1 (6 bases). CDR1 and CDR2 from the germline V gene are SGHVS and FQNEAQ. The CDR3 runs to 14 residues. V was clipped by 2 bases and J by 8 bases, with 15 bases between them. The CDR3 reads CASSLRGGDMGYTF. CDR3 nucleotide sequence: TGTGCCAGCAGCTTAAGAGGGGGAGATATGGGCTACACCTTC.

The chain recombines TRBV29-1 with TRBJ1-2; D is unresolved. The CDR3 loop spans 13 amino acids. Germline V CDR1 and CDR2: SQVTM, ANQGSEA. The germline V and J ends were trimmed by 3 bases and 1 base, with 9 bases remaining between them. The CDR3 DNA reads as TGCAGCGTTGAGGACGGCTTTAACTATGGCTACACCTTC. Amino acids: CSVEDGFNYGYTF.

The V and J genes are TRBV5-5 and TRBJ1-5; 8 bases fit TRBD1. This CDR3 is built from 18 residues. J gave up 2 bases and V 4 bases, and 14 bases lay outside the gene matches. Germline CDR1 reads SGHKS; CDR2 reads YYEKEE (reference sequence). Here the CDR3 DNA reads TGTGCCAGCAGCAATTATCCCGAACAGGGGGGAGGCAATCAGCCCCAGCATTTT. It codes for CASSNYPEQGGGNQPQHF. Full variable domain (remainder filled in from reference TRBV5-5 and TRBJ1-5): DAGVTQSPTHLIKTRGQQVTLRCSPISGHKSVSWYQQVLGQGPQFIFQYYEKEERGRGNFPDRFSARQFPNYSSELNVNALLLGDSALYLCASSNYPEQGGGNQPQHFGDGTRLSIL.

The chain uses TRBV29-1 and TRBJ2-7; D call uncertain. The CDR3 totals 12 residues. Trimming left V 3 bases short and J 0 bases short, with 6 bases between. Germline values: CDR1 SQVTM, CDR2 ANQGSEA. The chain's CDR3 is CSVDDDSYEQYF. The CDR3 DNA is TGCAGCGTTGATGACGACTCCTACGAGCAGTACTTC.

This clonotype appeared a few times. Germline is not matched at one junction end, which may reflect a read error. The CDR3 loop is CASSLSTKSSYNEQFF. CDR3 DNA: TGTGCCAGCAGCCTCTCTACCAAGAGCTCTTACAATGAACAGTTCTTC. This chain links TRBV7-8 with TRBJ2-1, with D hard to call. Per germline, CDR1 SGHVS and CDR2 FQNEAQ. The CDR3 is 16 amino acids.

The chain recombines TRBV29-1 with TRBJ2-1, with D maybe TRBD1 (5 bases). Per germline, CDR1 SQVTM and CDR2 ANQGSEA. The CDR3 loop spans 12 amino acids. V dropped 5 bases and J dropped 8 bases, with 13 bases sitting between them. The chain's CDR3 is CSVNRRGDEQFF. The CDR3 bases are TGCAGCGTTAATCGAAGGGGTGATGAGCAGTTCTTC.

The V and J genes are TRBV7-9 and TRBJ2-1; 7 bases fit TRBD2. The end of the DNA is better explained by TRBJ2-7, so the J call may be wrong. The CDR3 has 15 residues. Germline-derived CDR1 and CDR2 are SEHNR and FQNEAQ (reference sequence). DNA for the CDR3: TGTGCCAGCAGCTCTAGCGGAGTTACCTACAATGAGCAGTACTTC. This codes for CASSSSGVTYNEQYF.

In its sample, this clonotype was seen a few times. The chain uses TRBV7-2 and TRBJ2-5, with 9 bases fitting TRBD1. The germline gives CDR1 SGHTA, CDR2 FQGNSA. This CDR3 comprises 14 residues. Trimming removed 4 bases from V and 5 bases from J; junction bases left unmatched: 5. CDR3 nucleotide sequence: TGTGCCAGCAGCTCGACAGGGGGTCATGAGACCCAGTACTTC. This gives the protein CASSSTGGHETQYF.

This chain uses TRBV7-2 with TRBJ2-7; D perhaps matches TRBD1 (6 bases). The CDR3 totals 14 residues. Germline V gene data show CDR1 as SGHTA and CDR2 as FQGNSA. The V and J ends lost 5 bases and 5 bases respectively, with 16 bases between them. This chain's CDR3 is CASSDPRGTNEQYF. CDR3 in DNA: TGTGCCAGCAGCGACCCCAGGGGAACCAACGAGCAGTACTTC.

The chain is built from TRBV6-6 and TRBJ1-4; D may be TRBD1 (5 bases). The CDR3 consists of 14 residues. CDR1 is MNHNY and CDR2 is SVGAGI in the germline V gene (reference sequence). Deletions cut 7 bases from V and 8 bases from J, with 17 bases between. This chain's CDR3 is CASTFYGGEEKLFF. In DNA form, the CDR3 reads TGTGCCAGCACGTTTTACGGGGGTGAGGAAAAACTGTTTTTT.

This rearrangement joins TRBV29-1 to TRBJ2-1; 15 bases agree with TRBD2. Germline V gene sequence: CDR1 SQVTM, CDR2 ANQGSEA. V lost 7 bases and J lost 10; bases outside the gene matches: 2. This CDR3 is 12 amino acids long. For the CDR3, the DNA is TGCAGCGGGGGACTAGCGGGGGGAGAGCAGTTCTTC. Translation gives CSGGLAGGEQFF.

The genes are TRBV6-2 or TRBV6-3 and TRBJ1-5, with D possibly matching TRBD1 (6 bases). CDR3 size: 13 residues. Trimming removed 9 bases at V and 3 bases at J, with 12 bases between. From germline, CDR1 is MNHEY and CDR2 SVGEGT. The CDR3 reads CASNDRTNQPQHF. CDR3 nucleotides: TGTGCCAGTAACGACAGGACCAATCAGCCCCAGCATTTT.